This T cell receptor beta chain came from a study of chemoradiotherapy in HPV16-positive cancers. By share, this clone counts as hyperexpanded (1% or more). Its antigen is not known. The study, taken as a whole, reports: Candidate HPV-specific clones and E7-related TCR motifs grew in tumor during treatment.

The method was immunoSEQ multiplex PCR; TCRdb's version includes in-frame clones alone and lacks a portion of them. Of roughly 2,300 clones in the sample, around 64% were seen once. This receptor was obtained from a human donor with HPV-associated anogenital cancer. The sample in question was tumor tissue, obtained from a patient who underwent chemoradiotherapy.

CDR3: CASSIGQGVDQPQHF. The CDR3 DNA follows: TGTGCCAGTAGTATAGGCCAGGGAGTAGATCAGCCCCAGCATTTT. This rearrangement joins TRBV19 to TRBJ1-5, with D perhaps TRBD1 (5 bases). Germline-derived CDR1 and CDR2 are LNHDA and SQIVND (reference sequence). The CDR3 runs 15 residues. Trimming removed 1 base from V and 5 bases from J, with 12 bases in between.